These T cell receptor beta chains were read from a single sample in a study of blood T cell repertoires in COVID-19. The table came from immunoSEQ multiplex PCR; TCRdb's copy has only in-frame clones and leaves some out. Among fewer than 450,000 clones, 75% to 90% were seen once, and the ten largest hold about 6.9%. The sample consisted of peripheral blood. These receptors were collected from a woman aged 45 to 65 with COVID-19, enrolled during active disease. Each CDR3 is given with its conserved first and last residue. Fields, in order: clone size, V gene, J gene, D gene, CDR3 DNA, CDR3 protein. A D gene is named only where the DNA matches it firmly. Only some rows state a clone size, as once, few, many or a class for expanded clones.

size: .; V: TRBV15; J: TRBJ2-2; D: TRBD2; DNA: TGTGCCACCAGCAGGGGACTAGCGGATAACACCGGGGAGCTGTTTTTT; CDR3: CATSRGLADNTGELFF
size: .; V: TRBV13; J: TRBJ2-3; D: TRBD2; DNA: TGTGCCAGCAGTCCTCCGGGACTAGGGAGGGGGGCAGATACGCAGTATTTT; CDR3: CASSPPGLGRGADTQYF
size: once; V: TRBV6-6; J: TRBJ1-2; D: TRBD1; DNA: TGTGCCAGTCGGACCCCAATCGCAGGGGGCGCGAATGGCTACACCTTC; CDR3: CASRTPIAGGANGYTF
size: .; V: TRBV27; J: TRBJ2-7; D: .; DNA: TGTGCCAGCAGTTTGTTAGGGGTTTCTCGGTACGAGCAGTACTTC; CDR3: CASSLLGVSRYEQYF
size: .; V: TRBV10-3; J: TRBJ1-6; D: .; DNA: TGTGCCATCAGTGCGGGGGAAAATTCACCCCTCCACTTT; CDR3: CAISAGENSPLHF
size: .; V: TRBV5-4; J: TRBJ1-1; D: .; DNA: TGTGCCAGCAGCTTGGGAGTCTCACTCACTGAAGCTTTCTTT; CDR3: CASSLGVSLTEAFF
size: .; V: TRBV21-1; J: TRBJ1-6; D: .; DNA: TGTGCCAGCAGCAAAGCCCGGGGGATGATATGGGATTCACCCCTCCACTTT; CDR3: CASSKARGMIWDSPLHF
size: .; V: TRBV6-5; J: TRBJ2-1; D: .; DNA: TGTGCCACCTCCCGTAGCGCTGCTGAGCAGTTCTTC; CDR3: CATSRSAAEQFF
size: .; V: TRBV27; J: TRBJ1-2; D: .; DNA: TGTGCCAGCAGTGCCCGTGGAGGGATTGGCTACACCTTC; CDR3: CASSARGGIGYTF
size: .; V: TRBV4-1; J: TRBJ1-4; D: .; DNA: TGCGCCAGCACCACGGGGAGCCCGAATGAAAAACTGTTTTTT; CDR3: CASTTGSPNEKLFF
size: .; V: TRBV11-3; J: TRBJ1-5; D: .; DNA: TGTGCCAGCAGCTTGATCACAGTTTGGGCCAATCAGCCCCAGCATTTT; CDR3: CASSLITVWANQPQHF
size: .; V: TRBV11-2; J: TRBJ2-1; D: TRBD2; DNA: TGTGCCAGCAGCCAGAGCGGGGCTCACTACAATGAGCAGTTCTTC; CDR3: CASSQSGAHYNEQFF
size: .; V: TRBV19; J: TRBJ2-2; D: TRBD1; DNA: TGTGCCAGTAGTATAGAGGGACAGGGGGCCGGGGAGCTGTTTTTT; CDR3: CASSIEGQGAGELFF
size: .; V: TRBV12-3/TRBV12-4; J: TRBJ2-7; D: TRBD2; DNA: TGTGCCAGCAGCCCGGGAGGGACCTACGAGCAGTACTTC; CDR3: CASSPGGTYEQYF
size: .; V: TRBV27; J: TRBJ2-7; D: .; DNA: TGTGCCAGCAGTTTGTCGATAGCCTACGAGCAGTACTTC; CDR3: CASSLSIAYEQYF
size: few; V: TRBV7-7; J: TRBJ2-3; D: .; DNA: TGTGCCATCGGACCCCGGGGAGATACGCAGTATTTT; CDR3: CAIGPRGDTQYF
size: once; V: TRBV19; J: TRBJ1-3; D: TRBD1; DNA: TGTGCCAGCCTGGACAGGGCTGGAAACACCATATATTTT; CDR3: CASLDRAGNTIYF
size: .; V: TRBV7-9; J: TRBJ2-7; D: TRBD1; DNA: TGTGCCAGCAGGGGACAGGGGATCGAGCAGTACTTC; CDR3: CASRGQGIEQYF